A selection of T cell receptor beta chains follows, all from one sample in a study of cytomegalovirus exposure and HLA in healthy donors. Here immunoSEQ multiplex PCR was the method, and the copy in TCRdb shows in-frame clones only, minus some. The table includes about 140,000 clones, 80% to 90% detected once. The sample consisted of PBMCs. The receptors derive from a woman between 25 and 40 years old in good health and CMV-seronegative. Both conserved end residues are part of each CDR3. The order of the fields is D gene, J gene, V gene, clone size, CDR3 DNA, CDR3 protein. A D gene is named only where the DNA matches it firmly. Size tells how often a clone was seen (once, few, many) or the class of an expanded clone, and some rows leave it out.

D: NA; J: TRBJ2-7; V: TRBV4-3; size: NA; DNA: TGCGCCAGCAGCCAAGACCTCGGTGAGGTGAGCTCCTACGAGCAGTACTTC; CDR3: CASSQDLGEVSSYEQYF
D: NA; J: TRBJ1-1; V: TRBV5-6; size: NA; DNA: TGTGCCAGCAGCCGCGGGTCGCACCTTGAAGCTTTCTTT; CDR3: CASSRGSHLEAFF
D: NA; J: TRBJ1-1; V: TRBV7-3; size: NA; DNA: TGTGCCAGCAGCTTATCCGCGTTTAGTGAAGCTTTCTTT; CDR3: CASSLSAFSEAFF
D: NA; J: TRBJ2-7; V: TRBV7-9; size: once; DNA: TGTGCCAGCAGCTTAGGGGCAGGCAACCTCTACGAGCAGTACTTC; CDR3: CASSLGAGNLYEQYF
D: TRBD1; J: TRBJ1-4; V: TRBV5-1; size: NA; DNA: TGCGCCAGCAGCTGGACTACAGGGGGGAAAAATGAAAAACTGTTTTTT; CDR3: CASSWTTGGKNEKLFF
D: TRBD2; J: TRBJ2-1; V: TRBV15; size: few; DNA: TGTGCCACCAGCAGAGAGAGACTAGCGGGGTTGTATGAGCAGTTCTTC; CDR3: CATSRERLAGLYEQFF
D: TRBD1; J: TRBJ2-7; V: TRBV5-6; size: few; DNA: TGTGCCAGCAGCCTAGGGACAGGAGCCTACGAGCAGTACTTC; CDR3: CASSLGTGAYEQYF
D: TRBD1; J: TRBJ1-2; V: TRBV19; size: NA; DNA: TGTGCCAGTAGTACGACAGGGTTCTCCTATGGCTACACCTTC; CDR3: CASSTTGFSYGYTF
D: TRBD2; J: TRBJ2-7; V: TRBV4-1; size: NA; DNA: TGCGCCAGCAGCTCATTCACACTAGCGGGGGCCTACGAGCAGTACTTC; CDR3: CASSSFTLAGAYEQYF
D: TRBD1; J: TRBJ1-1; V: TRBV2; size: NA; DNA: TGTGCCGGCCGCGGACAGGGGAACACTGAAGCTTTCTTT; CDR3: CAGRGQGNTEAFF
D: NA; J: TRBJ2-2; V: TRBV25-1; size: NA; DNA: TGTGCCAGCAGTGAAACCCGGGGGATTACCGGGGAGCTGTTTTTT; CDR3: CASSETRGITGELFF
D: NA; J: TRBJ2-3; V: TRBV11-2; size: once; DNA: TGTGCCAGCAGCCCCCGTTTTCCTACCCCCACAGATACGCAGTATTTT; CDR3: CASSPRFPTPTDTQYF
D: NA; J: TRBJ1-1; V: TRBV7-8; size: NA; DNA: TGTGCCAGCAGCTTCGTGGGCACGACATGGGCTTTCTTT; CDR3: CASSFVGTTWAFF
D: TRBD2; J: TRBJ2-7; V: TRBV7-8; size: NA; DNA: TGTGCCAGCAGCTTTTATGCGGGGGAAGTTTTTTACGAGCAGTACTTC; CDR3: CASSFYAGEVFYEQYF
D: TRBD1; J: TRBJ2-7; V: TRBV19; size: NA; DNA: TGTGCCAGTAGTATCGGGACAGGAGTCTACGAGCAGTACTTC; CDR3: CASSIGTGVYEQYF
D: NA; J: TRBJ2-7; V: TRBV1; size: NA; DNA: TGCACCAGCAGCATTGAAGCGGGGGGACGTTACGAGCAGTACTTC; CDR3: CTSSIEAGGRYEQYF
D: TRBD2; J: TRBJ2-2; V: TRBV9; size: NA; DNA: TGTGCCAGCAGCGAAGCGGGGGGCCGAAGCACCGGGGAGCTGTTTTTT; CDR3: CASSEAGGRSTGELFF
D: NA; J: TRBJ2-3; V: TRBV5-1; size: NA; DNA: TGCGCCAGCATAAGGGGCCAGAGCACAGATACGCAGTATTTT; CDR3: CASIRGQSTDTQYF
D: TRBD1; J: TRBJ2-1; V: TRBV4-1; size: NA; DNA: TGCGCCAGCAGCCATCCGGGACAGGGAAAGTTCTTC; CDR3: CASSHPGQGKFF
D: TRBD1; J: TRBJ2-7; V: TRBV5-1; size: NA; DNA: TGCGCCAGCAGCCAGCCGGGACAGAGCTACGAGCAGTACTTC; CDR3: CASSQPGQSYEQYF
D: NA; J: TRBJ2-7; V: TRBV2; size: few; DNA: TGTGCCAGCAGTTGGCCGATCTACGAGCAGTACTTC; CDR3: CASSWPIYEQYF
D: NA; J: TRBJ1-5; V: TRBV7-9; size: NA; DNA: TGTGCCAGCAGCTCCTCCCGGACAAATAGCAATCAGCCCCAGCATTTT; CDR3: CASSSSRTNSNQPQHF
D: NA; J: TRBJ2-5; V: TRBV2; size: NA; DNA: TGTGCCAGCAGCGGGGACTCGGGGGAGACCCAGTACTTC; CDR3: CASSGDSGETQYF
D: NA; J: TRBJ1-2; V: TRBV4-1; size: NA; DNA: TGCGCCAGCAGCCAAGAATTAGGAGTGAACTATGGCTACACCTTC; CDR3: CASSQELGVNYGYTF
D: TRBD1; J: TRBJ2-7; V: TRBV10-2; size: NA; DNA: TGCGCCAGCAGTGACAAAGGACAGGGGTCTTGGGAGCAGTACTTC; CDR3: CASSDKGQGSWEQYF
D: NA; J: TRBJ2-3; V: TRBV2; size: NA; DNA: TGTGCCAGCAGTGAAGACTACACAGATACGCAGTATTTT; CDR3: CASSEDYTDTQYF
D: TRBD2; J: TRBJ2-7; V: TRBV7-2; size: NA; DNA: TGTGCCAGCAGCTCTGGGGGGGAGTACGAGCAGTACTTC; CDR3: CASSSGGEYEQYF
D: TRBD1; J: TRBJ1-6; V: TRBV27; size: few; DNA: TGTGCCACCTCTGGACAGGGTAATTCACCCCTCCACTTT; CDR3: CATSGQGNSPLHF
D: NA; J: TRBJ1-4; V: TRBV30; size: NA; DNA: TGTGCCTGGAGTGTACATAATGAAAAACTGTTTTTT; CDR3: CAWSVHNEKLFF
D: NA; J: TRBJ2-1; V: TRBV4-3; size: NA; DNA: TGCGCCAGCAGCCAAGATCCCAGGGTGAATGAGCAGTTCTTC; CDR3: CASSQDPRVNEQFF
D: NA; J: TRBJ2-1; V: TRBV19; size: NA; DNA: TGTGCCAGTAATCCCCCGACCGGCGGGGTTGGTGAGCAGTTCTTC; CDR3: CASNPPTGGVGEQFF
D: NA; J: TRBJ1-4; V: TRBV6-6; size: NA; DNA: TGTGCCAGCAGCACCGGGTGGGGCGGCGAAAAACTGTTTTTT; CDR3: CASSTGWGGEKLFF
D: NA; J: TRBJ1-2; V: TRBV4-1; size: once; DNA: TGCGCCAGCAGCCAAGCTCAGGGAAATAACTATGGCTACACCTTC; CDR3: CASSQAQGNNYGYTF
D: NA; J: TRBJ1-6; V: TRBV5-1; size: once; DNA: TGCGCCAGCAGCTTGGAAGCCAATGCTGGCTATAATTCACCCCTCCACTTT; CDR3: CASSLEANAGYNSPLHF
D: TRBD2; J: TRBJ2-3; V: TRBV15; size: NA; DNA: TGTGCCACCAGCAGAGATCGGCGGGGGGGCCTTAACACAGATACGCAGTATTTT; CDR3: CATSRDRRGGLNTDTQYF
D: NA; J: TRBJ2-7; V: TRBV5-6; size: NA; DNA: TGTGCCAGCAGCTCCGCCGGGGGGCGCTACGAGCAGTACTTC; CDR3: CASSSAGGRYEQYF
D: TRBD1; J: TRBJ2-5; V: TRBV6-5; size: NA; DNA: TGTGCCAGCAGTTACGGGACAGGCTCCCCGGTGACCCAGTACTTC; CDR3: CASSYGTGSPVTQYF
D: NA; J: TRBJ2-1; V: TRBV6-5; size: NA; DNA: TGTGCCAGCAGTTACCACCCCCCAGGGGCCTACAATGAGCAGTTCTTC; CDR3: CASSYHPPGAYNEQFF
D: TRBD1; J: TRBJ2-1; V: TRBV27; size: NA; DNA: TGTGCCAGCAGTTTCGGGGACAGGCCTTACAATGAGCAGTTCTTC; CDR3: CASSFGDRPYNEQFF
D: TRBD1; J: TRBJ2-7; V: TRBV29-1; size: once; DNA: TGCAGCGGTGAACCCTCCGGGACAGGGAACGAGCAGTACTTC; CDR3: CSGEPSGTGNEQYF
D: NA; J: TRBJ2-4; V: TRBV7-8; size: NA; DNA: TGTGCCAGCAGCTTAGGGGGGGGCAAGTCGGGCATTCAGTACTTC; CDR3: CASSLGGGKSGIQYF
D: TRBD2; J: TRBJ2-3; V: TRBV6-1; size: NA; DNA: TGTGCCAGCAGAGGTACTAGCGGGGGACCAGATACGCAGTATTTT; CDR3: CASRGTSGGPDTQYF